These 5 T cell receptor beta chains were all obtained from the same sample, sequenced in a study of blood T cell repertoires in COVID-19. The table came from immunoSEQ multiplex PCR; TCRdb's copy has only in-frame clones and leaves some out. The profile shows 250,000 to 300,000 clones, 88% of them singletons. Specimen: PBMCs or T cells enriched from blood (not recorded which). The receptors originated from a woman aged 25 to 45 who had recovered from COVID-19.

The chain couples TRBV6-5 to TRBJ1-5; TRBD1 aligns across 7 bases. The CDR3 contains 15 residues. V lost 2 bases to trimming and J lost 5 bases; unmatched junction nucleotides: 6. Germline loops: CDR1 MNHEY, CDR2 SVGAGI. The CDR3 DNA reads TGTGCCAGCAGTTACCGACAGGGACCCCATCAGCCCCAGCATTTT. It translates to CASSYRQGPHQPQHF.

V gene TRBV29-1 combines with J gene TRBJ1-1, with D possibly being TRBD1 (6 bases). Trimming took off 6 bases at V and 11 bases at J, with 19 bases between the two ends. Germline CDR1 and CDR2: SQVTM and ANQGSEA. This CDR3 is 12 amino acids long. The CDR3 protein is CSVQPTGRQAFF. The CDR3 DNA sequence: TGCAGCGTCCAACCGACAGGACGGCAGGCTTTCTTT.

The chain combines TRBV9 with TRBJ1-1, with 8 bases lining up with TRBD1. The trim removed 4 bases at V and 1 base at J, leaving 3 bases unmatched. The germline gives CDR1 SGDLS, CDR2 YYNGEE. The CDR3 is made up of 14 amino acids. CDR3 DNA: TGTGCCAGCAGCCCCGGACAGGGGAACACTGAAGCTTTCTTT. It is translated as CASSPGQGNTEAFF.

The rearrangement joins TRBV3-1 (or the pseudogene TRBV3-2) to TRBJ1-2; D possibly corresponds to TRBD1 (6 bases). V was cut by 4 bases and J by 8 bases, with 17 bases left in between. CDR3 length: 14 residues. Germline V gene data show CDR1 as LGHDT and CDR2 as YNNKEL (reference sequence). CDR3 sequence reads: CASSPRSPQGGYTF. The CDR3 DNA reads as TGTGCCAGCAGCCCCCGTTCTCCGCAGGGGGGCTACACCTTC.

The chain is built from TRBV12-3 or TRBV12-4 and TRBJ2-7; D is perhaps TRBD2 (5 bases). This CDR3 is 13 amino acids long. Trimming left V 5 bases short and J 2 bases short, with 10 bases between. The CDR3 nucleotides read TGTGCCAGCAGTATTGGGAGAACCTACGAGCAGTACTTC. Its protein is CASSIGRTYEQYF.